These 26 T cell receptor beta chains were all obtained from the same sample, sequenced in a study of blood T cell repertoires in COVID-19. Generated by immunoSEQ multiplex PCR, the TCRdb table keeps only in-frame clones and is missing some. This sample has 190,000 or so clones, with around 86% found just once. The source material was peripheral blood. These TCRs come from a man aged 40-55 years with active or convalescent COVID-19.

The V call is TRBV7-3, the J call TRBJ2-5; maybe TRBD1 (7 bases). The ends were cut back, 5 bases at V and 4 bases at J, with 14 bases in the middle. The CDR3 is 14 residues long. Looked up from germline, CDR1 is SGHTA and CDR2 is FQGTGA. DNA of the CDR3: TGTGCCAGCAGCGGAGCAGGGGGAGGAGAGACCCAGTACTTC. It specifies CASSGAGGGETQYF.

The CDR3 nucleotides are TGTGCCAGCAGCCAAGTACAGGGGGCGAGTGGCTACACCTTC. This gives the protein CASSQVQGASGYTF. The chain is built from TRBV4-2 and TRBJ1-2, with 9 bases that match TRBD1. The V gene's germline CDR1 is LGHNA and CDR2 YNFKEQ. This CDR3 comprises 14 residues. V shed 1 base, J shed 7 bases, and the junction held 4 bases outside the gene matches.

The rearrangement links TRBV30 to TRBJ2-2; 8 nucleotides agree with TRBD2. This CDR3 region has 15 residues. Germline CDR1 is GTSNPN and CDR2 is SVGIG (reference sequence). V shed 4 bases, J shed 5 bases, and the junction held 9 bases outside the gene matches. The CDR3: CAWKFAGGGTGELFF. CDR3 bases: TGTGCCTGGAAATTCGCGGGGGGCGGTACCGGGGAGCTGTTTTTT.

The V call is TRBV27, the J call TRBJ1-6, with a weak D call TRBD1 (5 bases). CDR3 length equals 14 residues. Germline CDR1 is MNHEY and CDR2 is SMNVEV (reference sequence). V lost 5 bases and J lost 6, with 11 bases in between. CDR3 residues: CASSPQGFNSPLHF. CDR3 DNA: TGTGCCAGCAGTCCGCAGGGTTTTAATTCACCCCTCCACTTT.

The J gene is TRBJ2-2, the V gene TRBV3-1 (or the pseudogene TRBV3-2); possible D gene TRBD1, 5 bases. CDR1 is LGHDT and CDR2 is YNNKEL in the germline V gene (reference sequence). There are 15 residues in the CDR3. V dropped 1 base and J dropped 5 bases, with 11 bases sitting between them. The CDR3 bases are TGTGCCAGCAGCCAAGGTTGGGGCTATACCGGGGAGCTGTTTTTT. It codes for CASSQGWGYTGELFF.

The chain uses TRBV11-2 and TRBJ2-3, with D possibly TRBD1 on 5 matching bases. The V gene lost 4 bases and the J gene lost 1 base, with 12 bases spanning the gap. Per germline, CDR1 SGHAT and CDR2 FQNNGV. The CDR3 totals 15 residues. CDR3 DNA: TGTGCCAGCAGCTCCCAGGGTGTGGGCACAGATACGCAGTATTTT. Residues: CASSSQGVGTDTQYF. Filled out from reference TRBV11-2 and TRBJ2-3, the complete variable domain reads EAGVAQSPRYKIIEKRQSVAFWCNPISGHATLYWYQQILGQGPKLLIQFQNNGVVDDSQLPKDRFSAERLKGVDSTLKIQPAKLEDSAVYLCASSSQGVGTDTQYFGPGTRLTVL.

The chain is built from TRBV28 and TRBJ1-6; 8 bases map to TRBD1. Germline assignment: CDR1 MDHEN and CDR2 SYDVKM. With 5 bases clipped from V and 7 bases from J, the junction kept 4 bases outside the gene matches. The CDR3 is made up of 14 amino acids. This chain's CDR3 is CASSPGQGNSPLHF. CDR3 nucleotides: TGTGCCAGCAGTCCTGGACAGGGAAATTCACCCCTCCACTTT.

J is TRBJ2-5 and V is TRBV4-2, with D possibly TRBD1 on 5 matching bases. This CDR3 spans 15 amino acids. Germline V lookup: CDR1 LGHNA, CDR2 YNFKEQ. Trimming pared 5 bases from V and 4 bases from J, leaving 17 bases between. The CDR3 bases are TGTGCCAGCAGCGAAGGCTCCCTAGGGGCAGAGACCCAGTACTTC. It encodes CASSEGSLGAETQYF.

This clone was counted a few times. The rearrangement uses TRBV2 and TRBJ2-1, with TRBD2 identical over 13 bases. Germline V lookup: CDR1 SNHLY, CDR2 FYNNEI. The CDR3 runs 14 residues. The V gene end was trimmed by 5 bases and the J gene end by 7 bases; junction bases not matched to a gene: 2. The CDR3 DNA follows: TGTGCCAGCAGTAAACTAGCGGGGGGGAATGAGCAGTTCTTC. Its protein product is CASSKLAGGNEQFF.

The V call is TRBV11-2, the J call TRBJ2-7, with TRBD2 identical over 7 bases. From germline, CDR1 is SGHAT and CDR2 FQNNGV. The CDR3 has 14 amino acids. Germline trimming cut 5 bases from V and 2 bases from J; bases unmatched to any gene: 6. The CDR3 region has the DNA TGTGCCAGCAGCCCTCGGGACTATCCCTACGAGCAGTACTTC. Protein product: CASSPRDYPYEQYF.

This clone was detected only once. The gene calls are TRBV2 and TRBJ1-1, with 7 bases matching TRBD1. The V segment lost 6 bases and the J segment 10 bases; nucleotides outside the gene matches: 8. The CDR3 has 12 residues. The germline CDR1 and CDR2 sequences are SNHLY and FYNNEI. The CDR3 region has the DNA TGTGCCAGCAGCGCTGACAGGGATTTAGCTTTCTTT. Translated, it gives CASSADRDLAFF.

The chain links TRBV15 to TRBJ1-1; weak D call: TRBD1 (5 bases). Trimming pared 3 bases from V and 7 bases from J, leaving 12 bases between. The CDR3 runs 13 residues. The germline CDR1 and CDR2 sequences are LNHNV and YYDKDF (reference sequence). Here the CDR3 DNA reads TGTGCCACCAGCAGGCTAGGGGATAGTGAAGCTTTCTTT. Protein: CATSRLGDSEAFF.

The chain employs TRBV30 and TRBJ2-7; a possible D gene is TRBD1 (6 bases). The CDR3 is made up of 14 amino acids. The V gene's germline CDR1 is GTSNPN and CDR2 SVGIG (reference sequence). Trimming took 6 bases from V and 1 from J, leaving 16 bases between them. The DNA of the CDR3 is TGTGCCTGCCAGGGGCGGGCTTTTTCCTACGAGCAGTACTTC. It specifies CACQGRAFSYEQYF. The full variable domain, with the rest looked up from reference TRBV30 and TRBJ2-7, is SQTIHQWPATLVQPVGSPLSLECTVEGTSNPNLYWYRQAAGRGLQLLFYSVGIGQISSEVPQNLSASRPQDRQFILSSKKLLLSDSGFYLCACQGRAFSYEQYFGPGTRLTVT.

The chain is built from TRBV9 and TRBJ2-7; 13 nucleotides align to TRBD2. The CDR3 sequence is 15 residues long. Germline CDR1 and CDR2: SGDLS and YYNGEE. Trimming took 4 bases from V and 11 from J; bases not matched to a gene: 12. The CDR3 region is CASSPSPGLAGLKYF. The CDR3 nucleotides read TGTGCCAGCAGCCCCTCCCCGGGACTAGCGGGGTTAAAGTACTTC. The full variable domain, rest sourced from reference TRBV9 and TRBJ2-7, is DSGVTQTPKHLITATGQRVTLRCSPRSGDLSVYWYQQSLDQGLQFLIQYYNGEERAKGNILERFSAQQFPDLHSELNLSSLELGDSALYFCASSPSPGLAGLKYFGPGTRLTVT.

V is TRBV30 and J is TRBJ1-6; D uncertain. The ends were cut back, 3 bases at V and 0 bases at J, with 3 bases in the middle. The CDR3 runs 13 residues. The germline CDR1 and CDR2 sequences are GTSNPN and SVGIG (reference sequence). The CDR3: CAWSSSYNSPLHF. The DNA for the CDR3 is TGTGCCTGGAGCAGCTCCTATAATTCACCCCTCCACTTT.

The J gene is TRBJ2-3, the V gene TRBV2; 10 bases map to TRBD2. CDR3 length: 15 amino acids. CDR1 SNHLY and CDR2 FYNNEI come from the germline V gene. The V segment lost 6 bases and the J segment 5 bases; nucleotides outside the gene matches: 8. The CDR3: CASRESSGGIDTQYF. CDR3 DNA: TGTGCCAGCAGGGAAAGTAGCGGGGGGATAGATACGCAGTATTTT.

The chain uses TRBV5-1 and TRBJ1-2; D gene ambiguous. The germline V gene has CDR1 SGHRS and CDR2 YFSETQ. CDR3 length: 12 residues. V was cut by 7 bases and J by 1 base, with 8 bases left in between. The CDR3, as DNA: TGCGCCAGCCGAGAGGATAACTATGGCTACACCTTC. The encoded protein is CASREDNYGYTF. The complete variable domain, with remaining parts taken from reference TRBV5-1 and TRBJ1-2, reads KAGVTQTPRYLIKTRGQQVTLSCSPISGHRSVSWYQQTPGQGLQFLFEYFSETQRNKGNFPGRFSGRQFSNSRSEMNVSTLELGDSALYLCASREDNYGYTFGSGTRLTVV.

The rearrangement uses TRBV12-5 and TRBJ1-5; D is unclear. CDR1 and CDR2 from the germline V gene are LGHNT and FRNRAP. V was shortened by 2 bases and J by 4 bases, with 6 bases between the two germline ends. This CDR3 region has 13 residues. The CDR3 spells CASGLIENQPQHF. In nucleotides, the CDR3 is TGTGCTAGTGGTTTGATAGAGAATCAGCCCCAGCATTTT.

The chain recombines TRBV2 with TRBJ1-5, with unresolved D. This CDR3 is 16 amino acids long. The germline CDR1 and CDR2 sequences are SNHLY and FYNNEI. Trimming pared 1 base from V and 0 bases from J, leaving 10 bases between. CDR3 DNA: TGTGCCAGCAGTGAAGGGCGGATTTATAGCAATCAGCCCCAGCATTTT. It is translated as CASSEGRIYSNQPQHF. Together with reference TRBV2 and TRBJ1-5, the CDR3 gives the full variable domain: EPEVTQTPSHQVTQMGQEVILRCVPISNHLYFYWYRQILGQKVEFLVSFYNNEISEKSEIFDDQFSVERPDGSNFTLKIRSTKLEDSAMYFCASSEGRIYSNQPQHFGDGTRLSIL.

The CDR3 DNA reads TGCGCCAGCAGCTTGGGACAGGGCCATCAGCCCCAGCATTTT. This codes for CASSLGQGHQPQHF. This chain connects TRBV5-1 to TRBJ1-5; 7 bases align to TRBD1. The germline gives CDR1 SGHRS, CDR2 YFSETQ. The V and J ends lost 0 bases and 5 bases, in that order; junction bases with no gene match: 2. This CDR3 is built from 14 residues.

J is TRBJ2-7 and V is TRBV28; D uncertain. The CDR3 runs to 13 residues. The V and J ends lost 5 bases and 4 bases respectively, with 12 bases between them. In germline, CDR1 is MDHEN, CDR2 SYDVKM. CDR3 nucleotide sequence: TGTGCCAGCAGTCCCGCGTTGGTTTACGAGCAGTACTTC. Encoded protein: CASSPALVYEQYF.

This clone was seen just once. The V gene is TRBV3-1 (or the pseudogene TRBV3-2), the J gene TRBJ2-7, with TRBD1 matching over 8 bases. Germline V lookup: CDR1 LGHDT, CDR2 YNNKEL (reference sequence). The trim removed 0 bases at V and 0 bases at J, leaving 10 bases unmatched. The CDR3 sequence is 18 residues long. This chain's CDR3 is CASSQDEWGDRGSYEQYF. CDR3 sequence (DNA): TGTGCCAGCAGCCAAGATGAATGGGGTGACAGGGGCTCCTACGAGCAGTACTTC.

The V gene is TRBV6-1, the J gene TRBJ1-1; 7 bases align to TRBD1. The CDR3 is 13 amino acids. V was clipped by 2 bases and J by 7 bases; unmatched bases: 4. Per germline, CDR1 MNHNS and CDR2 SASEGT. CDR3 region: CASSESQGVEAFF. The DNA for the CDR3 is TGTGCCAGCAGTGAAAGTCAGGGGGTTGAAGCTTTCTTT.

V and J are TRBV18 and TRBJ2-1; D gene unclear. V gave up 0 bases and J gave up 9 bases, with 9 bases separating them. CDR1 is KGHSH, CDR2 LQKENI, per germline. This CDR3 is 13 amino acids long. The CDR3 here is CASSPPGGGEQFF. CDR3 DNA sequence: TGTGCCAGCTCACCACCGGGTGGCGGTGAGCAGTTCTTC.

CDR3 sequence (DNA): TGTGCCAGCAGCTTGGGACTAGCGGGCACAGATACGCAGTATTTT. Protein sequence: CASSLGLAGTDTQYF. This chain uses TRBV13 with TRBJ2-3; 11 nucleotides line up with TRBD2. The J segment lost 1 base and the V segment lost 3 bases, leaving 0 bases of the junction unmatched. This CDR3 is 15 amino acids long. Per the germline V gene, CDR1 is PRHDT and CDR2 is FYEKMQ (reference sequence). The variable domain in full, with the rest retrieved from reference TRBV13 and TRBJ2-3, is AAGVIQSPRHLIKEKRETATLKCYPIPRHDTVYWYQQGPGQDPQFLISFYEKMQSDKGSIPDRFSAQQFSDYHSELNMSSLELGDSALYFCASSLGLAGTDTQYFGPGTRLTVL.

The chain links TRBV6-5 to TRBJ1-2; D gene unclear. V lost 5 bases and J lost 5, with 9 bases in between. Germline assignment: CDR1 MNHEY and CDR2 SVGAGI. The CDR3 is 12 residues long. The CDR3 bases are TGTGCCAGCAGTCCCGGGAGTTATGGCTACACCTTC. Its protein product is CASSPGSYGYTF.